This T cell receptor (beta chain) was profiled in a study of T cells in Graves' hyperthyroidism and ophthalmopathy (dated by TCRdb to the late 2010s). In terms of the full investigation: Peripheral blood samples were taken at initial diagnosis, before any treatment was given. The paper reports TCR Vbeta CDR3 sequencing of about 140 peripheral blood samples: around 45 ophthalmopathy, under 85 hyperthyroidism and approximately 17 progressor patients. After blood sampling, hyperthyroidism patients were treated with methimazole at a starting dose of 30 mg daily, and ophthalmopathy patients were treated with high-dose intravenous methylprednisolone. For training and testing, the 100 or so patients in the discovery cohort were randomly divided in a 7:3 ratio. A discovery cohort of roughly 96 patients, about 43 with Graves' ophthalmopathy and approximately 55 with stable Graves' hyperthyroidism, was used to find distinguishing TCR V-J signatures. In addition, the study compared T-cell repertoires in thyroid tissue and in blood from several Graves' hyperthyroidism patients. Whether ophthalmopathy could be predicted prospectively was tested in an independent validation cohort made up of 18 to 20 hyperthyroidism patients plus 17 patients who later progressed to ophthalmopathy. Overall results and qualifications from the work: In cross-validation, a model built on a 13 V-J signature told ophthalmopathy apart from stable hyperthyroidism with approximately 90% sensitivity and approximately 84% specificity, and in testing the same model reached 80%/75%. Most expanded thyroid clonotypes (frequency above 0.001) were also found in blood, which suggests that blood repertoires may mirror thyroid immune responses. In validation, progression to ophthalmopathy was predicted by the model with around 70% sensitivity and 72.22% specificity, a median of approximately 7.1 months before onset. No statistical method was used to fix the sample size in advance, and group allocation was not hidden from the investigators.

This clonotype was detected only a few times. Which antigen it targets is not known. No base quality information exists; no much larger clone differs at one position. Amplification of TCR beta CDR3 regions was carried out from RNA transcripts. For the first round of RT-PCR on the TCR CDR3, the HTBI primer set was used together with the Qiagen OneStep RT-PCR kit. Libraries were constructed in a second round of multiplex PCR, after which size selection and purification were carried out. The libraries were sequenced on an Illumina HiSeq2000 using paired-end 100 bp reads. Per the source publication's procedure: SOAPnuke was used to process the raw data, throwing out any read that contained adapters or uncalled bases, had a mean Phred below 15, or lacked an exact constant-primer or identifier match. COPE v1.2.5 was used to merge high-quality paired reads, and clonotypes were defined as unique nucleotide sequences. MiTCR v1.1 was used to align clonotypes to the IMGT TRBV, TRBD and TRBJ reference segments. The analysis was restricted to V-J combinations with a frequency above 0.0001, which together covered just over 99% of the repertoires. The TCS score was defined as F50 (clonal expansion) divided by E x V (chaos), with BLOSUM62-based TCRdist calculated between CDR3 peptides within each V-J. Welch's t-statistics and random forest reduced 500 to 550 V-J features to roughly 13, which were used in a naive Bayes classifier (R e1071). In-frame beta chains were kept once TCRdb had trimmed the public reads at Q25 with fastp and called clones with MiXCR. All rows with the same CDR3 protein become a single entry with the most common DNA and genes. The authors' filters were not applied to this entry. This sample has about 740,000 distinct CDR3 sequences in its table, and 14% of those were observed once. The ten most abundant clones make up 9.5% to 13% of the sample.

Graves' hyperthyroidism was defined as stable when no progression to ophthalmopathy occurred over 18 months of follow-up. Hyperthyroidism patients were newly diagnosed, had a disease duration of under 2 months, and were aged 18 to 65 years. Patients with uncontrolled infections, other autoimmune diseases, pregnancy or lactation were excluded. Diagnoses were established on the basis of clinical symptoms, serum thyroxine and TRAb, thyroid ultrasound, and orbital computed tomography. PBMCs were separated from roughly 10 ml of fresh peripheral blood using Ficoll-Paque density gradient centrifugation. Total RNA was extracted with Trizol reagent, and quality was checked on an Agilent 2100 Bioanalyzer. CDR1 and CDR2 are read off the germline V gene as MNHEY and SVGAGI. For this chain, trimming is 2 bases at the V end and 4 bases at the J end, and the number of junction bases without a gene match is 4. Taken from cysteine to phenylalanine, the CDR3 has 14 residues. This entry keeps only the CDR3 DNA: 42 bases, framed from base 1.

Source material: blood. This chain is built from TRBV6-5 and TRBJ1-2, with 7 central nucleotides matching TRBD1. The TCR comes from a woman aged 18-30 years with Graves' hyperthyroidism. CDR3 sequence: CASSYGRQGYGYTF. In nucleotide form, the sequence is TGTGCCAGCAGTTACGGACGACAGGGCTATGGCTACACCTTC.